This entry concerns a single TCR beta chain. This sample stems from a study of T cell changes during pregnancy in multiple sclerosis. The protocol was immunoSEQ multiplex PCR, while the TCRdb copy is restricted to in-frame clones and leaves out a portion. The repertoire includes tens of thousands of clones, around 92% of them detected once, and around 2% sits in the top ten. From germline, CDR1 is MNHEY and CDR2 SVGAGI. V was pared by 2 bases and J by 5 bases, with 7 bases between. The CDR3 contains 13 residues. The sequencing here drew on peripheral blood, taken in the third trimester of pregnancy. This clonotype originated in a female donor in good health, enrolled as a control in a pregnancy study. The chain has TRBV6-5 and TRBJ2-1; unclear D gene. The CDR3 DNA follows: TGTGCCAGCAGTTACGGTACAAACAATGAGCAGTTCTTC. Translating gives CASSYGTNNEQFF.